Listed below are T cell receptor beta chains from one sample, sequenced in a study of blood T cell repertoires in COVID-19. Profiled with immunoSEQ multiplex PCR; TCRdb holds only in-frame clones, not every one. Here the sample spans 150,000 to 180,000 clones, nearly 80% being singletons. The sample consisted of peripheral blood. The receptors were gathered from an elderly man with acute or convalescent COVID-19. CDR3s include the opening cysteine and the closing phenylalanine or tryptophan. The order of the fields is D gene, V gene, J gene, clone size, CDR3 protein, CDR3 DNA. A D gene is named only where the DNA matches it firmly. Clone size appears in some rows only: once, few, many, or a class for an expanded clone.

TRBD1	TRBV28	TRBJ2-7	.	CASTQPGQGPREQYF	TGTGCCAGCACACAGCCGGGACAGGGACCTCGTGAGCAGTACTTC
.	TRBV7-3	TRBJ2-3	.	CASSLMGHTDTQYF	TGTGCCAGCAGCTTGATGGGACACACAGATACGCAGTATTTT
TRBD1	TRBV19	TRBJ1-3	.	CASNPGQGRNTIYF	TGTGCCAGTAACCCAGGACAGGGGCGAAACACCATATATTTT
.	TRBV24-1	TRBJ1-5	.	CATSDTQGNQPQHF	TGTGCCACCAGTGACACCCAGGGGAATCAGCCCCAGCATTTT
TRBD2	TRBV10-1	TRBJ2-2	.	CASSGGAFTGELFF	TGCGCCAGCAGCGGGGGGGCATTTACCGGGGAGCTGTTTTTT
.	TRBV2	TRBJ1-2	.	CASSVHASGYTF	TGTGCCAGCAGTGTTCACGCTAGTGGCTACACCTTC
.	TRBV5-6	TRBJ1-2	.	CASSPVRGGDGYTF	TGTGCCAGCAGCCCCGTTCGGGGAGGGGATGGCTACACCTTC
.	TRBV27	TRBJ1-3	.	CASSSGPGNTIYF	TGTGCCAGCAGTTCAGGGCCTGGAAACACCATATATTTT
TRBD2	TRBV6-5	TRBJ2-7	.	CASRSGGGNPYEQYF	TGTGCCAGCAGGAGTGGCGGGGGGAACCCCTACGAGCAGTACTTC
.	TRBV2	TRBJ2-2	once	CASSEARGGGELFF	TGTGCCAGCAGTGAAGCACGCGGCGGCGGGGAGCTGTTTTTT
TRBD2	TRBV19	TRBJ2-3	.	CASRLAGGADTQYF	TGTGCCAGTAGACTAGCGGGGGGAGCCGATACGCAGTATTTT
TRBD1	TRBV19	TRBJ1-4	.	CASTTNAGQGQEKLFF	TGTGCCAGTACTACGAACGCGGGACAGGGACAAGAAAAACTGTTTTTT
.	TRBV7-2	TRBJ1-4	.	CASSLNFGETSEKLFF	TGTGCCAGCAGCTTAAATTTCGGGGAGACATCTGAAAAACTGTTTTTT
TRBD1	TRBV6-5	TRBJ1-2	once	CASSATGGKYYGYTF	TGTGCCAGCAGCGCTACAGGGGGCAAATATTATGGCTACACCTTC
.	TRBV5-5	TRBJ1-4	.	CASSPDLGRVGEKLFF	TGTGCCAGCAGCCCCGATTTGGGCAGAGTAGGTGAAAAACTGTTTTTT
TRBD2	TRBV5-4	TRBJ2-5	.	CASSSASSGVIGGETQYF	TGTGCCAGCAGCTCCGCTTCTAGCGGGGTGATAGGGGGAGAGACCCAGTACTTC
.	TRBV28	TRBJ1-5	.	CASSYHQPQHF	TGTGCCAGCAGCTATCATCAGCCCCAGCATTTT
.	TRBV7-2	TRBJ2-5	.	CASSLDREETQYF	TGTGCCAGCAGCTTAGACCGGGAAGAGACCCAGTACTTC
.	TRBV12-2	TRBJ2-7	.	CASRLGQGDRAYEQYF	TGTGCAAGTCGCTTAGGACAGGGTGACAGAGCCTACGAGCAGTACTTC
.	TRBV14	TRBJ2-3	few	CASSHGALRGGTDTQYF	TGTGCCAGCAGCCATGGGGCTCTCCGAGGTGGCACAGATACGCAGTATTTT
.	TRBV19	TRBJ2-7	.	CASSNTGNFYEQYF	TGTGCCAGTAGTAATACAGGGAACTTCTACGAGCAGTACTTC
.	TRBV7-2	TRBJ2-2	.	CASSPQAGVTGELFF	TGTGCCAGCAGCCCCCAGGCCGGGGTAACCGGGGAGCTGTTTTTT
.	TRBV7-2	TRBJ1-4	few	CASSTGTGEKLFF	TGTGCCAGCAGCACAGGAACAGGGGAAAAACTGTTTTTT
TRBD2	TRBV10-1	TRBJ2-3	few	CASSEWRSAAGDTDTQYF	TGCGCCAGCAGTGAGTGGCGGTCGGCTGCGGGGGACACAGATACGCAGTATTTT
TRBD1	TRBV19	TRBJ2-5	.	CASSRGTGSQETQYF	TGTGCCAGTAGTAGGGGGACAGGGTCTCAAGAGACCCAGTACTTC
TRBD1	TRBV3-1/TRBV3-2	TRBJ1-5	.	CASSQGTGAPGNNQPQHF	TGTGCCAGCAGCCAAGGGACAGGGGCGCCGGGAAATAATCAGCCCCAGCATTTT
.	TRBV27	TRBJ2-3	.	CASNLLGGRDTQYF	TGTGCCAGCAACCTTCTCGGGGGAAGGGATACGCAGTATTTT
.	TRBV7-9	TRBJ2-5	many	CASSLGDGRSVETQYF	TGTGCCAGCAGCTTAGGAGACGGAAGAAGCGTAGAGACCCAGTACTTC
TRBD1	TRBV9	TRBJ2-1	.	CASSASGTGWNEQFF	TGTGCCAGCAGCGCGTCCGGGACAGGGTGGAATGAGCAGTTCTTC
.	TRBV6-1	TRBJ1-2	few	CASSEVGHDLYGYTF	TGTGCCAGCAGTGAAGTGGGACACGACCTATATGGCTACACCTTC
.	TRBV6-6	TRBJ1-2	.	CASGGYGYTF	TGTGCCAGCGGGGGGTATGGCTACACCTTC
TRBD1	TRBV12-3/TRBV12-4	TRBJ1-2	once	CASGTGYGYTF	TGTGCCAGCGGGACAGGCTATGGCTACACCTTC
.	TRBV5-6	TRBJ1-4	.	CASSPRGGSYVVF	TGTGCCAGCAGCCCCCGGGGGGGTTCTTACGTTGTTTTT
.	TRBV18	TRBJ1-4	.	CASSPLPPAGEKLFF	TGTGCCAGCTCACCACTTCCCCCGGCAGGTGAAAAACTGTTTTTT
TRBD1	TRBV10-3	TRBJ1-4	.	CAISDNTGTGDPTNEKLFF	TGTGCCATCAGTGACAACACCGGGACAGGGGACCCAACTAATGAAAAACTGTTTTTT
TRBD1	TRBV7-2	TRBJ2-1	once	CASSLYLGQSTVNEQFF	TGTGCCAGCAGCTTGTACCTGGGACAGTCCACAGTGAATGAGCAGTTCTTC
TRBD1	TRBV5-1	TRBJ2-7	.	CASSLGDRPYEQYF	TGCGCCAGCAGCTTGGGGGACAGGCCCTACGAGCAGTACTTC
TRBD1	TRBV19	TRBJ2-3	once	CASATGDEVDTQYF	TGTGCCAGTGCGACAGGGGATGAGGTAGATACGCAGTATTTT
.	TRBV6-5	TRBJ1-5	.	CASTNEGRAQHF	TGTGCCAGCACCAATGAGGGAAGGGCCCAGCATTTT
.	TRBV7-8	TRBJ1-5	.	CASSLPGGKNQPQHF	TGTGCCAGCAGCTTACCGGGAGGGAAAAATCAGCCCCAGCATTTT
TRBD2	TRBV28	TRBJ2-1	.	CASSVSGVEQFF	TGTGCCAGCAGTGTTAGCGGGGTTGAGCAGTTCTTC
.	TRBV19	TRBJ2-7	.	CASRDRDWGLFEQYF	TGTGCCAGTAGGGACCGGGACTGGGGTCTTTTCGAGCAGTACTTC
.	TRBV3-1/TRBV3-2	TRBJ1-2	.	CASSHEGRFYGYTF	TGTGCCAGCAGCCACGAGGGCCGATTCTATGGCTACACCTTC
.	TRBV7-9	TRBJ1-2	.	CASKRTVTWGYTF	TGTGCCAGCAAACGGACAGTAACGTGGGGCTACACCTTC
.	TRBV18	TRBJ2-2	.	CASSPSTGELFF	TGTGCCAGCTCACCTAGCACCGGGGAGCTGTTTTTT
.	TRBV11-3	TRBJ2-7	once	CASSFGTGVEQYF	TGTGCCAGCAGCTTCGGGACGGGGGTCGAGCAGTACTTC
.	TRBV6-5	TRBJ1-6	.	CASTRTANSPLHF	TGTGCCAGCACCAGGACAGCCAATTCACCCCTCCACTTT
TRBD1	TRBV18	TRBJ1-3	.	CASSPGTAGNTIYF	TGTGCCAGCTCACCTGGGACAGCTGGAAACACCATATATTTT
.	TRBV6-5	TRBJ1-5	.	CASSRSTVNQPQHF	TGTGCCAGCAGCCGAAGCACGGTCAATCAGCCCCAGCATTTT